A selection of T cell receptor beta chains follows, all from one sample in a study of T-cell reconstitution after alpha-beta-depleted transplantation in children. TCRdb re-analysed the PCR reads in MiXCR, keeping a single row per CDR3 protein. The sample shows some 290,000 distinct CDR3 sequences, 23% of them seen only once. This specimen was PBMCs, mostly from graft donor cells, taken 180 days after TCRalphabeta/CD19-depleted stem cell transplant. These receptors all stem from a male patient between 10 and 17 years old who had a stem cell transplant for acute lymphoblastic leukemia, so the T cells may come from the graft donor. Both conserved end residues are part of each CDR3. The D gene is left open where the match is weak. Rows give clone size only sometimes, using once, few, many, or a class for an expanded clone.

J: TRBJ2-5
V: TRBV20-1
D: TRBD2
size: few
DNA: TGCAGTGCTCGACTCGGACTAGCGGGTTCTCAAGAGACCCAGTACTTC
CDR3: CSARLGLAGSQETQYF

J: TRBJ1-2
V: TRBV9
D: .
size: .
DNA: TGTGCCAGCAGCGTTGGGCAGGCGAGTTTATATGGCTACACCTTC
CDR3: CASSVGQASLYGYTF

J: TRBJ1-5
V: TRBV13
D: TRBD1
size: .
DNA: TGTGCCAGCAGCTCCCGCGGACAGGGAAGCCAGCCCCAGCATTTT
CDR3: CASSSRGQGSQPQHF

J: TRBJ1-1
V: TRBV12-3/TRBV12-4
D: .
size: .
DNA: TGTGCCAGCAGTTTAGAAGGTCGCAGGATGGGGGCTTTCTTT
CDR3: CASSLEGRRMGAFF

J: TRBJ2-5
V: TRBV18
D: .
size: .
DNA: TGTGCCAGCTCCACCCTTGTATCCGGGGAGACCCAGTACTTC
CDR3: CASSTLVSGETQYF

J: TRBJ1-1
V: TRBV27
D: .
size: .
DNA: TGTGCCAGCGGAGACGCGGGGGTCGGGTCCACTGAAGCTTTCTTT
CDR3: CASGDAGVGSTEAFF

J: TRBJ2-7
V: TRBV7-2
D: .
size: .
DNA: TGTGCCAGCAGCTTAGAGGCAGGCTTACGCGTCTACGAGCAGTACTTC
CDR3: CASSLEAGLRVYEQYF

J: TRBJ2-3
V: TRBV12-3/TRBV12-4
D: .
size: .
DNA: TGTGCCAGCAGTTTTTATCCGGCTACTCTCCCGGGCACAGATACGCAGTATTTT
CDR3: CASSFYPATLPGTDTQYF

J: TRBJ1-2
V: TRBV12-3/TRBV12-4
D: .
size: .
DNA: TGTGCCAGCAGTTTCGGTCAGGGGTGGGGCTACACCTTC
CDR3: CASSFGQGWGYTF

J: TRBJ2-1
V: TRBV5-6
D: .
size: .
DNA: TGTGCCAGCAGGACCGGTTCAGGAATCGGTGAGCAGTTCTTC
CDR3: CASRTGSGIGEQFF

J: TRBJ2-7
V: TRBV28
D: .
size: .
DNA: TGTGCCAACAGTGATTTTTGGGAGCAGTACTTC
CDR3: CANSDFWEQYF

J: TRBJ2-7
V: TRBV9
D: TRBD2
size: few
DNA: TGTGCCAGCAGCCCCGTGGGGACTAGCGGGATTAGCTCCTACGAGCAGTACTTC
CDR3: CASSPVGTSGISSYEQYF

J: TRBJ2-5
V: TRBV5-5
D: TRBD1
size: .
DNA: TGTGCCAGCACCCGGGACAGGGGAGAGACCCAGTACTTC
CDR3: CASTRDRGETQYF

J: TRBJ2-1
V: TRBV4-1
D: .
size: few
DNA: TGCGCCAGCAGCCAAGCTTGGGAGAGTGAGCAGTTCTTC
CDR3: CASSQAWESEQFF

J: TRBJ2-2
V: TRBV5-1
D: .
size: few
DNA: TGCGCCAGCAGCCCGGAAACCGGGAACACCGGGGAGCTGTTTTTT
CDR3: CASSPETGNTGELFF

J: TRBJ2-5
V: TRBV7-6
D: .
size: many
DNA: TGTGCCAGCAGCTTAATTGAGACCCAGTACTTC
CDR3: CASSLIETQYF

J: TRBJ2-7
V: TRBV7-9
D: TRBD2
size: many
DNA: TGTGCCAGCAGCTTGGGGACTAGCGGCTTCTACGAGCAGTACTTC
CDR3: CASSLGTSGFYEQYF

J: TRBJ1-1
V: TRBV29-1
D: .
size: .
DNA: TGCAGCGTTGTGGGGGACTTGAACACTGAAGCTTTCTTT
CDR3: CSVVGDLNTEAFF

J: TRBJ2-2
V: TRBV5-7
D: TRBD2
size: .
DNA: TGTGCCAGCAGCAGGGTACTAGCGGGAGTCACCGGGGAGCTGTTTTTT
CDR3: CASSRVLAGVTGELFF

J: TRBJ2-2
V: TRBV7-6
D: .
size: .
DNA: TGTGCCAGCAGCCCGATCCAGGGGGGCGGCACCGGGGAGCTGTTTTTT
CDR3: CASSPIQGGGTGELFF

J: TRBJ1-2
V: TRBV20-1
D: .
size: few
DNA: TGCAGTGCTCATAGTGCAGACTATGGCTACACCTTC
CDR3: CSAHSADYGYTF

J: TRBJ2-5
V: TRBV9
D: .
size: .
DNA: TGTGCCAGCAGCGTAGTAGGGGATGGAGAGACCCAGTACTTC
CDR3: CASSVVGDGETQYF

J: TRBJ2-4
V: TRBV7-6
D: TRBD2
size: few
DNA: TGTGCCAGCAGCTTAGCGGGACTAGCGGGAGCCAAAAACATTCAGTACTTC
CDR3: CASSLAGLAGAKNIQYF

J: TRBJ2-7
V: TRBV27
D: TRBD1
size: .
DNA: TGTGCCAGCAGTTTCCGCCTTTCCAGGGGGTACGGCCTCTACGAGCAGTACTTC
CDR3: CASSFRLSRGYGLYEQYF

J: TRBJ1-1
V: TRBV5-1
D: TRBD1
size: many
DNA: TGCGCCAGCAGCCCCAGGGGGGCCACTGAAGCTTTCTTT
CDR3: CASSPRGATEAFF

J: TRBJ2-7
V: TRBV12-3/TRBV12-4
D: .
size: many
DNA: TGTGCCAGCAGTTCAACCAAGGGGCGCTACGAGCAGTACTTC
CDR3: CASSSTKGRYEQYF

J: TRBJ2-5
V: TRBV5-1
D: .
size: .
DNA: TGCTCCAGCAGCCTCCCTCGTAGACGACCTTTGCCTCAAGAGACCCAGTACTTC
CDR3: CSSSLPRRRPLPQETQYF

J: TRBJ2-7
V: TRBV5-1
D: .
size: many
DNA: TGTGCCAGCAGGGGAGGATACGAGCAGTACTTC
CDR3: CASRGGYEQYF

J: TRBJ1-1
V: TRBV7-9
D: .
size: .
DNA: TGTGCCAGCACCGGGTCCCTTCGAATCGCTGAAGCTTTCTTT
CDR3: CASTGSLRIAEAFF

J: TRBJ2-5
V: TRBV11-2
D: TRBD2
size: few
DNA: TGTGCCAGCAGCTCAGGACTAGCGGGAGAGGGACAAGAGACCCAGTACTTC
CDR3: CASSSGLAGEGQETQYF

J: TRBJ2-7
V: TRBV7-9
D: .
size: many
DNA: TGTGCCAGCAGTTATCTCGGGACAAACTACGAGCAGTACTTC
CDR3: CASSYLGTNYEQYF

J: TRBJ2-1
V: TRBV7-6
D: TRBD2
size: few
DNA: TGTGCCAGCAGCCAAATCGGACTAGCGGGAAGTGAGCAGTTCTTC
CDR3: CASSQIGLAGSEQFF

J: TRBJ2-7
V: TRBV18
D: TRBD2
size: few
DNA: TGTGCCAGCTCACCTCGCAACTTCAGGAGGACTAGCGGGTGGAGCTCCTACGAGCAGTACTTC
CDR3: CASSPRNFRRTSGWSSYEQYF

J: TRBJ1-6
V: TRBV6-1
D: TRBD1
size: few
DNA: TGTGCCAGCAGATCAGGGGGGTATAATTCACCCCTCCACTTT
CDR3: CASRSGGYNSPLHF

J: TRBJ2-5
V: TRBV12-3/TRBV12-4
D: .
size: .
DNA: TGTGCCAGCAGTTTAGGACTCTCCCAAGAGACCCAGTACTTC
CDR3: CASSLGLSQETQYF

J: TRBJ2-2
V: TRBV7-2
D: .
size: many
DNA: TGTGCCAGCAGCTTAGGTGGAGCTACCGGGGAGCTGTTTTTT
CDR3: CASSLGGATGELFF

J: TRBJ1-3
V: TRBV5-1
D: .
size: few
DNA: TGCGCCAGCAGCCCCTCTTACAGGGTGTCAGGAAACACCATATATTTT
CDR3: CASSPSYRVSGNTIYF

J: TRBJ2-5
V: TRBV10-1
D: .
size: few
DNA: TGCGCCAGCAGTGAAGGGCTACAAGAGACCCAGTACTTC
CDR3: CASSEGLQETQYF

J: TRBJ2-7
V: TRBV5-1
D: .
size: many
DNA: TGCGCCAGCAGCCCCTCAGGACACGAGCAGTACTTC
CDR3: CASSPSGHEQYF